This T cell receptor beta chain originates from a study of Ad26.COV2.S vaccination and SARS-CoV-2 variants. Study-level information: Donor had been placed in the Ad26.COV2.S arm of the COV1001 trial. Findings and limits, study-wide: Recipients given vaccine exceeded placebo recipients in spike-specific TCR breadth.

On this clone: The antigen is not known.

TCRdb's table, derived via immunoSEQ multiplex PCR, lists solely in-frame clones and lacks some. The profile shows 250,000 or so clones, 87% of them singletons. Treatment of the sample: 15 to 20 received Ad26.COV2.S at low or high dose, single or two shots; about 5 received placebo; per-sample allocation not given. Collection of samples fell on day 63 after the first vaccine or placebo injection. The material was peripheral blood, obtained in a trial of Ad26.COV2.S vaccine versus placebo. The TCR originated in a person aged 18 to 59 who received the Ad26.COV2.S COVID-19 vaccine or a placebo.

The chain's CDR3 is CASSYPTGKIDSPLHF. The DNA of the CDR3 is TGTGCCAGCAGTTACCCGACAGGGAAGATTGATTCACCCCTCCACTTT. The chain links TRBV6-2 or TRBV6-3 to TRBJ1-6, with 7 positions matching TRBD1. Trimming at V came to 2 bases and at J to 8 bases, leaving 9 bases not matched to a gene. In germline, CDR1 is MNHEY, CDR2 SVGEGT. This CDR3 contains 16 residues.